One T cell receptor (beta chain) is described in this entry. Its antigen is not identified. TCRdb keeps only in-frame clones here, not all; method: immunoSEQ multiplex PCR. The sample holds fewer than 75,000 clones, less than 80% seen once. At the end of about ten days of culture, CD4+ T cells were isolated. The participants, recipients of two vaccine doses, got either BNT162b2 or mRNA-1273. This record belongs to a study of vaccination effects on CD4 cells after COVID-19. On the study more broadly: Post-vaccine draws lagged the second dose by a median of 72 days.

Germline loops: CDR1 SNHLY, CDR2 FYNNEI. The CDR3 length is 14 residues. Deletions cut 1 base from V and 4 bases from J, with 11 bases between. The material sequenced was CD4+ T cells from PBMCs cultured without peptide, taken after COVID-19 vaccination. The chain recombines TRBV2 with TRBJ2-7; perhaps TRBD2 as D (6 bases). The receptor's source is a human donor who received a COVID-19 vaccine. The CDR3: CASSEDRRGYEQYF. For the CDR3, the DNA is TGTGCCAGCAGTGAAGATAGGCGGGGATACGAGCAGTACTTC.